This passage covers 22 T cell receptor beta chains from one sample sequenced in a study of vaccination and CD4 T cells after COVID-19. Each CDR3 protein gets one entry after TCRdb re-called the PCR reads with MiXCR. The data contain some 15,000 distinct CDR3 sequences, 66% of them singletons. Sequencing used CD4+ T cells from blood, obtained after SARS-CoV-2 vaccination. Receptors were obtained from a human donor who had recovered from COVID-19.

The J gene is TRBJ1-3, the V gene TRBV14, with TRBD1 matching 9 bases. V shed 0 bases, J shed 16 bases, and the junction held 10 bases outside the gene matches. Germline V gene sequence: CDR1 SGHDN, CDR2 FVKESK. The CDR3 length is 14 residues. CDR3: CASSQDGQGRVIYF. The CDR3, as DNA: TGTGCCAGCAGCCAAGACGGACAGGGGAGAGTCATTTATTTT. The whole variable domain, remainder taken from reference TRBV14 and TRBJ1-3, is EAGVTQFPSHSVIEKGQTVTLRCDPISGHDNLYWYRRVMGKEIKFLLHFVKESKQDESGMPNNRFLAERTGGTYSTLKVQPAELEDSGVYFCASSQDGQGRVIYFGEGSWLTVV.

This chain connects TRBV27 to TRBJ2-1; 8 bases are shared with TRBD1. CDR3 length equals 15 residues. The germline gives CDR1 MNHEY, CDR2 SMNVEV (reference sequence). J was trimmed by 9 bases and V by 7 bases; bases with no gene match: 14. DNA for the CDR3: TGTGCCAGCACCCCGACAGGGGCGGGAAAGGGTGAGCAGTTCTTC. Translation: CASTPTGAGKGEQFF.

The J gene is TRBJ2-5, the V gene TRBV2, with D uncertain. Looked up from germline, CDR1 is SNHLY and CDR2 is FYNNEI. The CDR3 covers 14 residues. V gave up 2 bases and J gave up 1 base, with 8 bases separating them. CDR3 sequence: CASSESRSQETQYF. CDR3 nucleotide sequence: TGTGCCAGCAGTGAAAGCCGGAGCCAAGAGACCCAGTACTTC.

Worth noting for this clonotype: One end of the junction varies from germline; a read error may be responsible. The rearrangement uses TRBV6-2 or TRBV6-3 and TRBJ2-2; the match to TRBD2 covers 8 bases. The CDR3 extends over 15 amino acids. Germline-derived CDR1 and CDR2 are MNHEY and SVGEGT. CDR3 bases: TGTGCCGGCAGGCGGACAGCGGGAGTCTCCGGGGAGCTGTTTTTT. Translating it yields CAGRRTAGVSGELFF.

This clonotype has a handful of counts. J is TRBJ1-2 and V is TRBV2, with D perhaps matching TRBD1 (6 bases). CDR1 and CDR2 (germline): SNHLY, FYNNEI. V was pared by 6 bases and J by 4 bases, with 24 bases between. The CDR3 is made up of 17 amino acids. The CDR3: CASRSPGVRGESYGYTF. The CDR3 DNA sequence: TGTGCCAGCAGAAGTCCTGGGGTCAGGGGCGAAAGCTATGGCTACACCTTC.

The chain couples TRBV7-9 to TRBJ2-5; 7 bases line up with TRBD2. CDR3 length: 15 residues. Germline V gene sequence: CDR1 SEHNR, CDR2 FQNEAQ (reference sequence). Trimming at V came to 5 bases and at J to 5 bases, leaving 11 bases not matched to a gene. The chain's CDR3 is CASSRLANTLETQYF. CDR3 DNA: TGTGCCAGCAGCAGACTAGCCAATACGCTGGAGACCCAGTACTTC. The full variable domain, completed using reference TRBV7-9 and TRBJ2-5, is DTGVSQNPRHKITKRGQNVTFRCDPISEHNRLYWYRQTLGQGPEFLTYFQNEAQLEKSRLLSDRFSAERPKGSFSTLEIQRTEQGDSAMYLCASSRLANTLETQYFGPGTRLLVL.

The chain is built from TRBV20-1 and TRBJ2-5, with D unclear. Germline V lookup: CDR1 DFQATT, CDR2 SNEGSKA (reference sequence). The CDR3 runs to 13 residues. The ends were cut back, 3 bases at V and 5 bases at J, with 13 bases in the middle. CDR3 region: CSASNINVETQYF. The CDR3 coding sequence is TGCAGTGCTAGTAACATCAACGTCGAGACCCAGTACTTC.

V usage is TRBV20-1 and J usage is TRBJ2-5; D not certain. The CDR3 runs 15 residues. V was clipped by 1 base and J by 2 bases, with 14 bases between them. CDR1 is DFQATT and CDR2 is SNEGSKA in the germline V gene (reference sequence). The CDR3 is CSARVPIGRQETQYF. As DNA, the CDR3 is TGCAGTGCTAGAGTTCCCATCGGGCGGCAAGAGACCCAGTACTTC.

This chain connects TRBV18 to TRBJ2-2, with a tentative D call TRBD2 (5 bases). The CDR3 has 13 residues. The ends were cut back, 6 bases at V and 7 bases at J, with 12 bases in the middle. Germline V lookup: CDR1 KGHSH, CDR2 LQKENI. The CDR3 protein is CASSPDYGGELFF. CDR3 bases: TGTGCCAGCTCGCCTGACTACGGCGGGGAGCTGTTTTTT.

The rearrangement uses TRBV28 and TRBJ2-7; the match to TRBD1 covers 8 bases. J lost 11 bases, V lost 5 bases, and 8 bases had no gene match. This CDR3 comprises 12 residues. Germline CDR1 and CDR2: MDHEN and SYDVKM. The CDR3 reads CASSPSDREKYF. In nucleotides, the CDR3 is TGTGCCAGCAGTCCCTCGGACAGGGAGAAGTACTTC.

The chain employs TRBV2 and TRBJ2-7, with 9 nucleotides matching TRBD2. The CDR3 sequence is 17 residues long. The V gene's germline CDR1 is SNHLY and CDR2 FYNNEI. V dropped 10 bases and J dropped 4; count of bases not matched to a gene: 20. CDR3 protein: CATLGGSGRGSRYEQYF. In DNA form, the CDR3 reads TGTGCCACCCTTGGGGGTAGCGGGAGAGGAAGTCGGTACGAGCAGTACTTC.

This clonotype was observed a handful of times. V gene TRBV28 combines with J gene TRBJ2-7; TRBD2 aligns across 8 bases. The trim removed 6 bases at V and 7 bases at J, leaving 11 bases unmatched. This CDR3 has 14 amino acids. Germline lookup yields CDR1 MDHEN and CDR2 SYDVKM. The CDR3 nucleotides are TGTGCCAGCAGAAAAAGCGGGAGAGGGGGGGAGCAGTACTTC. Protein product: CASRKSGRGGEQYF.

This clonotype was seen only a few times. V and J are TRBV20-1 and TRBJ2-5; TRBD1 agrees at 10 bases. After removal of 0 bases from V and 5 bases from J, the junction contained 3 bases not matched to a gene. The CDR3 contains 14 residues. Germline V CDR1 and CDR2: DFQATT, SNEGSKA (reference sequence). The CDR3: CSARDPGQGETQYF. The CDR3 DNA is TGCAGTGCTAGAGATCCGGGACAGGGGGAGACCCAGTACTTC.

The CDR3 region has the DNA TGTGCCAGCAGCCCCGAACAGGTCGGTCAGCCCCAGCATTTT. Amino acid sequence: CASSPEQVGQPQHF. This chain uses TRBV2 with TRBJ1-5; D is perhaps TRBD1 (5 bases). V lost 6 bases and J lost 6, with 15 bases in between. Germline values: CDR1 SNHLY, CDR2 FYNNEI. CDR3 size: 14 residues. The full variable domain, in which reference TRBV2 and TRBJ1-5 provide the parts outside the CDR3, is EPEVTQTPSHQVTQMGQEVILRCVPISNHLYFYWYRQILGQKVEFLVSFYNNEISEKSEIFDDQFSVERPDGSNFTLKIRSTKLEDSAMYFCASSPEQVGQPQHFGDGTRLSIL.

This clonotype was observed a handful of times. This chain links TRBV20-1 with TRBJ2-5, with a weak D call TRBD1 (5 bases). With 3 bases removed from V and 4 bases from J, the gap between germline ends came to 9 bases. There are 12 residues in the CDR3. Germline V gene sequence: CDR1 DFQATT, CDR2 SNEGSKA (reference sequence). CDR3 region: CSASQGLETQYF. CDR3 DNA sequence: TGCAGTGCTAGTCAGGGTTTAGAGACCCAGTACTTC.

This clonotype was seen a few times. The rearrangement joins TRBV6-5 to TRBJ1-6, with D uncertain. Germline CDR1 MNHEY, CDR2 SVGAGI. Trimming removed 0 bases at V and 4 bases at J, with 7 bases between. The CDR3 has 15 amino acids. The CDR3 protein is CASSYSISYNSPLHF. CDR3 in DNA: TGTGCCAGCAGTTACTCGATCAGTTATAATTCACCCCTCCACTTT.

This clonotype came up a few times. Written as DNA, the CDR3 is TGCAGTGCTATTGGTACGGCAGTCCTGAACACTGAAGCTTTCTTT. Translation gives CSAIGTAVLNTEAFF. This chain uses TRBV20-1 with TRBJ1-1; no clear D gene. Looked up from germline, CDR1 is DFQATT and CDR2 is SNEGSKA (reference sequence). This CDR3 has 15 residues. Trimming shortened V by 4 bases and J by 0 bases, and 15 bases separated the two germline ends.

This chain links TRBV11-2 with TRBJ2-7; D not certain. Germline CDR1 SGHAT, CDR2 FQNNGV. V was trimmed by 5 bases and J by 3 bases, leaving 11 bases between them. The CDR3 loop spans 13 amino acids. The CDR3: CASSASHYYEQYF. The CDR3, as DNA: TGTGCCAGCAGCGCTTCCCACTACTACGAGCAGTACTTC.

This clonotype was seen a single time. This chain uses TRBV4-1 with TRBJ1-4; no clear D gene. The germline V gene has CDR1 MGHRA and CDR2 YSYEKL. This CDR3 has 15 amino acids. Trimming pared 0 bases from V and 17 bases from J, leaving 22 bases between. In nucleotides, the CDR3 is TGCGCCAGCAGCCAAGATGTAGGTCCTAGGACTGGAACCTTTTTT. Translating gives CASSQDVGPRTGTFF.

The CDR3 nucleotides read TGTGCCAGCAGGGGCGGAACAGGGAAGCTTAATGAAAAACTGTTTTTT. Protein sequence: CASRGGTGKLNEKLFF. The chain joins TRBV6-1 to TRBJ1-4; TRBD1 might be the D (6 bases). CDR3 size: 16 residues. With 6 bases removed from V and 4 bases from J, the gap between germline ends came to 18 bases. Per germline, CDR1 MNHNS and CDR2 SASEGT.

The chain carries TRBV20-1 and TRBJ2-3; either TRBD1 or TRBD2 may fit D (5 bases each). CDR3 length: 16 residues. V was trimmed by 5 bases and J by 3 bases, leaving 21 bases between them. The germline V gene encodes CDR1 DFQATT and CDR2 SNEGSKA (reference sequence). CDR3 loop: CSAFAGTSGGTDTQYF. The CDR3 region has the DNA TGCAGTGCTTTCGCCGGGACCTCCGGCGGGACAGATACGCAGTATTTT.

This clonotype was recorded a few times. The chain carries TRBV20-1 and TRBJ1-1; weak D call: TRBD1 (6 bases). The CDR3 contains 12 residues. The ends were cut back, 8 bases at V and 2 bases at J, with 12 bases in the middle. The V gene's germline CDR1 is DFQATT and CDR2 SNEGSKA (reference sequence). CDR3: CSPGHPNTEAFF. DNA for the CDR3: TGCAGTCCGGGACACCCCAACACTGAAGCTTTCTTT.